The 19 T cell receptor beta chains reported below all come from one sample, sequenced in a study of T-cell memory formation after mild COVID-19. Each CDR3 protein is one row after TCRdb ran MiXCR on the 5' RACE reads. The table lists about 120,000 distinct CDR3 sequences, around a fifth of them singletons, with around 40% in the top ten. The sequenced sample was PBMCs or a T cell subset sorted from them (not recorded which). The receptors come from a young man who had mild COVID-19 (a few samples of this study predate the infection). Cell type and time point are not known.

V is TRBV5-6 and J is TRBJ1-5; tentative D call: TRBD1 (5 bases). CDR1 and CDR2 from the germline V gene are SGHDT and YYEEEE. This CDR3 comprises 15 residues. V was clipped by 3 bases and J by 7 bases, with 17 bases between them. The CDR3 nucleotides read TGTGCCAGCAGCTCATGGCCCGGGCAGGGCCAGCCCCAGCATTTT. It codes for CASSSWPGQGQPQHF.

This clonotype occurred a few times. The chain has TRBV4-3 and TRBJ1-4; a possible D gene is TRBD1 (5 bases). V was shortened by 4 bases and J by 4 bases, with 22 bases between the two germline ends. There are 18 residues in the CDR3. CDR1 is LGHNA and CDR2 is YSLEER in the germline V gene. The CDR3 loop is CASSPRGPREVGNEKLFF. CDR3 coding DNA: TGCGCCAGCAGCCCAAGGGGCCCCAGGGAAGTCGGTAATGAAAAACTGTTTTTT.

This clonotype was picked up a small number of times. This sequence joins TRBV19 and TRBJ1-5, with a tentative D call TRBD1 (6 bases). The ends were cut back, 6 bases at V and 1 base at J, with 13 bases in the middle. Germline CDR1 LNHDA, CDR2 SQIVND (reference sequence). This CDR3 is 15 amino acids long. In DNA form, the CDR3 reads TGTGCCAGTAGCCGGCGGGGGCGGAGCAATCAGCCCCAGCATTTT. This sequence encodes CASSRRGRSNQPQHF.

This clonotype was detected ten times or more. The gene calls are TRBV7-6 and TRBJ2-7; D is undetermined. CDR3 length: 14 amino acids. Per the germline V gene, CDR1 is SGHVS and CDR2 is FNYEAQ. V gave up 5 bases and J gave up 3 bases, with 14 bases separating them. In DNA, the CDR3 is TGTGCCAGCAGCCGACCCAATTTCAGCTACGAGCAGTACGTC. It encodes CASSRPNFSYEQYV.

V and J are TRBV4-3 and TRBJ2-4; 15 bases fit TRBD2. Germline CDR1 and CDR2: LGHNA and YSLEER. This CDR3 spans 18 amino acids. V was clipped by 0 bases and J by 8 bases; unmatched bases: 8. CDR3 coding DNA: TGCGCCAGCAGCCAAGAGGAAAGGACTAGCGGGGGGGCGGACATTCAGTACTTC. Its protein product is CASSQEERTSGGADIQYF.

This chain uses TRBV4-1 with TRBJ2-5, with 7 bases matching TRBD1. After removal of 4 bases from V and 2 bases from J, the junction contained 10 bases not matched to a gene. The CDR3 runs 16 residues. CDR1 is MGHRA, CDR2 YSYEKL, per germline. The CDR3 spells CASSPRMGQLQETQYF. CDR3 coding DNA: TGCGCCAGCAGCCCACGGATGGGACAGTTACAAGAGACCCAGTACTTC.

The chain carries TRBV12-3 or TRBV12-4 and TRBJ2-3, with TRBD2 matching 8 bases. Losses at the gene ends were 6 bases for V and 2 bases for J; bases not matched to a gene: 13. This CDR3 has 17 residues. The CDR3 region is CASRPPSGGGITDTQYF. In DNA, the CDR3 is TGTGCCAGCAGACCGCCGTCGGGCGGGGGGATCACAGATACGCAGTATTTT.

J is TRBJ1-2 and V is TRBV11-2; D is unclear. Germline V gives CDR1 SGHAT, CDR2 FQNNGV. CDR3 length: 13 residues. V was trimmed by 1 base and J by 1 base, leaving 4 bases between them. CDR3 sequence reads: CASSLVGNYGYTF. In DNA form, the CDR3 reads TGTGCCAGCAGCTTAGTTGGTAACTATGGCTACACCTTC.

V gene TRBV4-1 combines with J gene TRBJ2-7; 10 nucleotides align to TRBD2. Trimming removed 2 bases from V and 0 bases from J; junction bases left unmatched: 1. This CDR3 comprises 15 residues. Germline CDR1 is MGHRA and CDR2 is YSYEKL. The CDR3 sequence: CASSQSGGGSYEQYF. The DNA of the CDR3 is TGCGCCAGCAGCCAAAGCGGGGGGGGCTCCTACGAGCAGTACTTC.

There are a few counts of this clonotype. The DNA of the CDR3 is TGTGCCAGCAGCTTAGGACGGATCTCTGGGGCCAACGTCCTGACTTTC. This gives the protein CASSLGRISGANVLTF. The genes are TRBV7-9 and TRBJ2-6; D ambiguous. The germline V gene encodes CDR1 SEHNR and CDR2 FQNEAQ (reference sequence). The CDR3 is 16 residues long. The V end lost 1 base, the J end lost 0 bases, and 7 bases lay between the germline ends.

The genes are TRBV20-1 and TRBJ1-1; D unresolved. Germline V CDR1 and CDR2: DFQATT, SNEGSKA (reference sequence). Trimming removed 0 bases from V and 3 bases from J, with 11 bases in between. The CDR3 runs to 14 residues. CDR3 amino acids: CSAREDRDHTEAFF. DNA for the CDR3: TGCAGTGCTAGAGAGGACCGCGACCACACTGAAGCTTTCTTT.

This chain connects TRBV12-3 or TRBV12-4 to TRBJ2-7; weak D call: TRBD1 (6 bases). V dropped 5 bases and J dropped 5 bases, with 10 bases sitting between them. The CDR3 consists of 12 residues. CDR3 loop: CASSTGINEQYV. DNA for the CDR3: TGTGCCAGCAGTACAGGGATCAACGAGCAGTACGTC.

The chain combines TRBV27 with TRBJ2-7; D may correspond to TRBD1 or TRBD2 (5 bases each). The CDR3 has 16 residues. V was trimmed by 0 bases and J by 4 bases, leaving 16 bases between them. Germline V gene sequence: CDR1 MNHEY, CDR2 SMNVEV (reference sequence). For the CDR3, the DNA is TGTGCCAGCAGTTTATCACCCCGGGGCCATCTGTACGAGCAGTACTTC. Amino acids: CASSLSPRGHLYEQYF.

This chain links TRBV3-1 with TRBJ2-4; the D gene is possibly TRBD1 (5 bases). Germline V gene data show CDR1 as LGHDT and CDR2 as YNNKEL (reference sequence). Trimming shortened V by 5 bases and J by 7 bases, and 18 bases separated the two germline ends. This CDR3 contains 15 residues. The CDR3 spells CASSFPYPRANIQYF. As DNA, the CDR3 is TGTGCCAGCAGCTTTCCGTATCCCAGGGCTAACATTCAGTACTTC.

This clonotype was picked up many times. The chain uses TRBV2 and TRBJ2-7; 7 bases line up with TRBD1. The CDR3 is 13 amino acids. Germline V lookup: CDR1 SNHLY, CDR2 FYNNEI. The V segment lost 10 bases and the J segment 0 bases; nucleotides outside the gene matches: 6. Written as DNA, the CDR3 is TGTGCCATCACCGGGACAGACTCCTACGAGCAGTACTTC. Amino acid sequence: CAITGTDSYEQYF.

This clonotype occurred a few times. This chain connects TRBV10-2 to TRBJ2-3; either TRBD1 or TRBD2 may fit D (5 bases each). This CDR3 is 21 amino acids long. V was cut by 0 bases and J by 1 base, with 26 bases left in between. Germline lookup yields CDR1 WSHSY and CDR2 SAAADI. The CDR3 DNA reads as TGCGCCAGCAGTGAGTCGACTCGTTTGGGGCTCGTCCAGGGAGGCACAGATACGCAGTATTTT. Translation: CASSESTRLGLVQGGTDTQYF.

In this sample, this clonotype turned up many times. V is TRBV7-8 and J is TRBJ2-1; 8 bases map to TRBD2. The germline CDR1 and CDR2 sequences are SGHVS and FQNEAQ. This CDR3 has 15 residues. The J segment lost 4 bases and the V segment lost 2 bases, leaving 4 bases of the junction unmatched. CDR3 coding DNA: TGTGCCAGCAGCTTAACTAGCGGACGGTACAATGAGCAGTTCTTC. Protein product: CASSLTSGRYNEQFF.

V and J are TRBV6-1 and TRBJ2-1; D possibly corresponds to TRBD1 (6 bases). CDR1 and CDR2 from the germline V gene are MNHNS and SASEGT. Deletions cut 6 bases from V and 6 bases from J, with 15 bases between. The CDR3 extends over 14 amino acids. The CDR3 sequence: CASRYRETGNEQFF. The DNA of the CDR3 is TGTGCCAGCAGATACAGGGAGACCGGCAATGAGCAGTTCTTC.

CDR3 sequence (DNA): TGCGCCAGCAGCCAAGAGGCAGGGAGCTCCTACGAGCAGTACTTC. It codes for CASSQEAGSSYEQYF. V is TRBV4-3 and J is TRBJ2-7; D is perhaps TRBD1 or TRBD2 (5 bases each). The CDR3 covers 15 residues. Germline CDR1 reads LGHNA; CDR2 reads YSLEER. V shed 0 bases and J shed 0 bases, with 9 bases lying between them.